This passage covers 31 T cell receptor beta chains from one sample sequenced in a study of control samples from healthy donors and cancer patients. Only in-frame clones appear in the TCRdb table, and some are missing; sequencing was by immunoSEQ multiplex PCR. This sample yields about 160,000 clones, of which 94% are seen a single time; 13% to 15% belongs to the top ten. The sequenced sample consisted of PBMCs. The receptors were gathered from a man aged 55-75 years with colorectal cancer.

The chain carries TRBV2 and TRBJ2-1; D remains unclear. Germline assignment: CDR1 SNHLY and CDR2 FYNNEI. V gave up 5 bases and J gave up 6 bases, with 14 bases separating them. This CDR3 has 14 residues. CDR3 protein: CASSRTELSNEQFF. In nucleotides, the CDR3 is TGTGCCAGCAGTCGAACCGAATTGAGCAATGAGCAGTTCTTC.

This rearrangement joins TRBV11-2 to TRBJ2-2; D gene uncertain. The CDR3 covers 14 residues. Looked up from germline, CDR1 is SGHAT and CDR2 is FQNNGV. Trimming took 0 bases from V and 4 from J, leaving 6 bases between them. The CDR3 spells CASSLDRATGELFF. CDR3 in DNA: TGTGCCAGCAGCTTAGATCGTGCCACCGGGGAGCTGTTTTTT.

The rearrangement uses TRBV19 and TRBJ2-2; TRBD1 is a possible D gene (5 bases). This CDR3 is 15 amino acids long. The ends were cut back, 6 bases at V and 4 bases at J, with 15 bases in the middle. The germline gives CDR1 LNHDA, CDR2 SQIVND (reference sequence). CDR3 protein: CASRKTAPGTGELFF. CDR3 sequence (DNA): TGTGCCAGTAGAAAGACAGCCCCAGGCACCGGGGAGCTGTTTTTT.

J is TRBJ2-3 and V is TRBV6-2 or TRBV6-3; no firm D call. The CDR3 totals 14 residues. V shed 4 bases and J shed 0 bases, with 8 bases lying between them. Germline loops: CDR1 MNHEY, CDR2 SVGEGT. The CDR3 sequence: CASSWRLSTDTQYF. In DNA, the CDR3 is TGTGCCAGCAGTTGGCGGTTAAGCACAGATACGCAGTATTTT.

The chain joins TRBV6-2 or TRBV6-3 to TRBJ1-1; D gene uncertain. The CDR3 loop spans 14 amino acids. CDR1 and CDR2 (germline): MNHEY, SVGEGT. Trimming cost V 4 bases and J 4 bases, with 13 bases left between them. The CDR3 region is CASSFKAMTTEAFF. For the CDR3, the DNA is TGTGCCAGCAGTTTCAAGGCTATGACCACTGAAGCTTTCTTT.

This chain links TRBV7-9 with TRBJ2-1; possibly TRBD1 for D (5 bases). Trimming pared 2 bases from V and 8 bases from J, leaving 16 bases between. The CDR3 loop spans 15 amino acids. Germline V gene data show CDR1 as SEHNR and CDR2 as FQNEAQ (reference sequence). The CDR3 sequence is CASSLIAGWLDEQFF. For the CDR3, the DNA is TGTGCCAGCAGCTTAATAGCAGGGTGGCTCGATGAGCAGTTCTTC.

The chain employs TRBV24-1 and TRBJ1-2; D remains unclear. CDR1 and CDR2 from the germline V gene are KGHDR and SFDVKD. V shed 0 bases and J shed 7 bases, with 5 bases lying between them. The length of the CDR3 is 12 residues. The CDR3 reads CATSDLLAGYTF. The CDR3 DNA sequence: TGTGCCACCAGTGATTTGCTGGCTGGCTACACCTTC.

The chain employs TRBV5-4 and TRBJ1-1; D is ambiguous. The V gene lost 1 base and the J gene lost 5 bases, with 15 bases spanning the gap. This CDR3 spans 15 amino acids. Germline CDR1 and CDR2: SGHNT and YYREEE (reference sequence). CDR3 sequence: CASSLSTIVGTEAFF. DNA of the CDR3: TGTGCCAGCAGCTTGTCGACGATCGTCGGGACTGAAGCTTTCTTT.

The CDR3 loop reads CASSKKVRDRVNPIYF. In DNA, the CDR3 is TGCGCCAGCAGTAAGAAAGTACGGGACCGTGTAAACCCTATTTACTTC. The V call is TRBV23-1, the J call TRBJ2-7, with D tentatively TRBD1 or TRBD2 (5 bases each). TRBV23-1 is treated as an ORF (open reading frame) with a function not yet certain. Trimming took 5 bases from V and 13 from J, leaving 30 bases between them. This CDR3 region has 16 residues.

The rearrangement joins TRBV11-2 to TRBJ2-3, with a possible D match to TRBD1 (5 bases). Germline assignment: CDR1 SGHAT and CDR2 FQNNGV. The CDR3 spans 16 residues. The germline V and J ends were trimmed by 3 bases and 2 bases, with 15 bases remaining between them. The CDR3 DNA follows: TGTGCCAGCAGCTTTTCTTTAATGACAGCCACAGATACGCAGTATTTT. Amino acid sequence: CASSFSLMTATDTQYF. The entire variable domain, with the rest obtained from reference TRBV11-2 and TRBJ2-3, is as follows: EAGVAQSPRYKIIEKRQSVAFWCNPISGHATLYWYQQILGQGPKLLIQFQNNGVVDDSQLPKDRFSAERLKGVDSTLKIQPAKLEDSAVYLCASSFSLMTATDTQYFGPGTRLTVL.

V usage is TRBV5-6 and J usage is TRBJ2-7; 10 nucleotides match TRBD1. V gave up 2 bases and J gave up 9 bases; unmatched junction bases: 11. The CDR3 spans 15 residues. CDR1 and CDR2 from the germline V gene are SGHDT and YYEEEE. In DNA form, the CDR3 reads TGTGCCAGCAGCTTCACCGGGACAGGGGTGTTGGGGCAGTACTTC. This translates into CASSFTGTGVLGQYF.

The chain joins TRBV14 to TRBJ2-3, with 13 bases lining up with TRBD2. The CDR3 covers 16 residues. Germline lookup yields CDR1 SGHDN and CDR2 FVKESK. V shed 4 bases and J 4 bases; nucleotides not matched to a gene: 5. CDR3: CASSPGLAGAADTQYF. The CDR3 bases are TGTGCCAGCAGCCCCGGACTAGCGGGGGCCGCAGATACGCAGTATTTT.

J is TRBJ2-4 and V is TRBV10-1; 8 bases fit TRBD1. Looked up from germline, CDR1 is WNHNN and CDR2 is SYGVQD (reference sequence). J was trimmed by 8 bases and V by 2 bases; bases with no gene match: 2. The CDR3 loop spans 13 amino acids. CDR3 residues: CASSEGQGDIQYF. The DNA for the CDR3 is TGCGCCAGCAGTGAGGGACAGGGAGACATTCAGTACTTC.

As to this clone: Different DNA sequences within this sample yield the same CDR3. CDR3 bases: TGTGCCAGCAGCCAAGGTGGGAATCAGCCCCAGCATTTT. Its protein product is CASSQGGNQPQHF. The rearrangement uses TRBV3-1 (or the pseudogene TRBV3-2) and TRBJ1-5; D is ambiguous. The CDR3 contains 13 residues. V dropped 1 base and J dropped 4 bases, with 5 bases sitting between them. CDR1 is LGHDT and CDR2 is YNNKEL in the germline V gene (reference sequence).

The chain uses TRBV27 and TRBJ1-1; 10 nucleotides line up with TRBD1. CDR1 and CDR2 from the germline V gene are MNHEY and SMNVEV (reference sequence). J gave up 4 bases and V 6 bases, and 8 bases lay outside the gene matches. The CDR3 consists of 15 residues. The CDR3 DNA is TGTGCCAGCAGACCTTTTCGGACAGGGGGCACTGAAGCTTTCTTT. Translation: CASRPFRTGGTEAFF.

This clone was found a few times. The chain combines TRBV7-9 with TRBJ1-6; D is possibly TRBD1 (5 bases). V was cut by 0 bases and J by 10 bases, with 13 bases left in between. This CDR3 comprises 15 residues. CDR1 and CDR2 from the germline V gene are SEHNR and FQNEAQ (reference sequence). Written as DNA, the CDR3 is TGTGCCAGCAGCTTAGCGCAGGGACTAGAATCACCCCTCCACTTT. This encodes CASSLAQGLESPLHF.

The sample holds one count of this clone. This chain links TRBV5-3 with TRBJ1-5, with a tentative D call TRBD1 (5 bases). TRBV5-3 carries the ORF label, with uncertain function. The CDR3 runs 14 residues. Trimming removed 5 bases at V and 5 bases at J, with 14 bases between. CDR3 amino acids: CARSYEGRHQPQHF. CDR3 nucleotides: TGTGCCAGAAGTTATGAGGGGCGCCATCAGCCCCAGCATTTT.

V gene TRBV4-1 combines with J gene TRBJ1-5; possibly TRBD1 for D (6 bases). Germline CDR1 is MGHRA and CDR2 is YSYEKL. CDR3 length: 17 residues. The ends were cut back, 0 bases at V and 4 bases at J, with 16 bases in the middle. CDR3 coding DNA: TGCGCCAGCAGCCAAGATAGCACAGGGTATGGTAATCAGCCCCAGCATTTT. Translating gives CASSQDSTGYGNQPQHF.

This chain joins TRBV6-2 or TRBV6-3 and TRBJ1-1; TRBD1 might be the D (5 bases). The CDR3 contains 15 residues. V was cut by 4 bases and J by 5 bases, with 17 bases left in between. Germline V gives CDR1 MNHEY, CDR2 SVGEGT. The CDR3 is CASSLVGGLETEAFF. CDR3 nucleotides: TGTGCCAGCAGTTTAGTCGGGGGACTTGAAACTGAAGCTTTCTTT.

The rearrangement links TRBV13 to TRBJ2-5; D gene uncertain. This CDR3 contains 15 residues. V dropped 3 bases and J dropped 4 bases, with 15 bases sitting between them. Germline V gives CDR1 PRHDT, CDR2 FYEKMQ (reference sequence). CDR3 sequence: CASSLSMLGGETQYF. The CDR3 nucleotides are TGTGCCAGCAGCTTGTCCATGCTGGGTGGAGAGACCCAGTACTTC.

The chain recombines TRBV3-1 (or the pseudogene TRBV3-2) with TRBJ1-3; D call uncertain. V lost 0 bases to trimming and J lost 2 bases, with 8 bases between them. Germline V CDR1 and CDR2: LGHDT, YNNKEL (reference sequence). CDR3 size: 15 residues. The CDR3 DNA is TGTGCCAGCAGCCAAGATTGGGGAACTGGAAACACCATATATTTT. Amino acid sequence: CASSQDWGTGNTIYF.

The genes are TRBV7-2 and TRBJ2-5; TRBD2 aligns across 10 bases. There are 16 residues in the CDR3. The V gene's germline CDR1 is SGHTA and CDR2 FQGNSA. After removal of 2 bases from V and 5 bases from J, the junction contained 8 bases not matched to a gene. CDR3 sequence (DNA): TGTGCCAGCAGCTTACAGAGCGGGGGGGCCGTGGAGACCCAGTACTTC. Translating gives CASSLQSGGAVETQYF.

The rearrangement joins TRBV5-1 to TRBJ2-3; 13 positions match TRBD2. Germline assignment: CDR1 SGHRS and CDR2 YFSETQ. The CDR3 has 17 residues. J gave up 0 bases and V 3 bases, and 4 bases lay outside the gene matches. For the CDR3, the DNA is TGCGCCAGCAGCTCGACTAGCGGGGGGCGCAGCACAGATACGCAGTATTTT. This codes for CASSSTSGGRSTDTQYF.

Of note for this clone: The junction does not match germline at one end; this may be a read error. The CDR3 nucleotides are TGTGCCACCAGTGATGCCACAGGAAACACCACATATTTT. Amino acid sequence: CATSDATGNTTYF. The chain carries TRBV24-1 and TRBJ1-3, with D perhaps matching TRBD1 (5 bases). This CDR3 is 13 amino acids long. Germline CDR1 reads KGHDR; CDR2 reads SFDVKD.

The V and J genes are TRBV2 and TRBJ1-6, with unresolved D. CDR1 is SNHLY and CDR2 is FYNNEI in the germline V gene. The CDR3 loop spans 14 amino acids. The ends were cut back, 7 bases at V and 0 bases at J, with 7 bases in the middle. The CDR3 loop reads CASTRSSYNSPLHF. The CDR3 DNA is TGTGCCAGCACCCGGAGCTCCTATAATTCACCCCTCCACTTT. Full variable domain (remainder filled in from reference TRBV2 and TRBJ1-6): EPEVTQTPSHQVTQMGQEVILRCVPISNHLYFYWYRQILGQKVEFLVSFYNNEISEKSEIFDDQFSVERPDGSNFTLKIRSTKLEDSAMYFCASTRSSYNSPLHFGNGTRLTVT.

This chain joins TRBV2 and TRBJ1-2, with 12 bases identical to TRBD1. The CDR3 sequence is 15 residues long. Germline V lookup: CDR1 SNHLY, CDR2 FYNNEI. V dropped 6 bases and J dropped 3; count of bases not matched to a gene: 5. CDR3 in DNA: TGTGCCAGCAGGGGACAGGGGGCGACCGACTATGGCTACACCTTC. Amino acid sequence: CASRGQGATDYGYTF.

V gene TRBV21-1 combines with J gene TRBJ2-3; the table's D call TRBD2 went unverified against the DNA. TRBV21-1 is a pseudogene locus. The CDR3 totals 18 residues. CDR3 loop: CASTFWAASGGDPDTQYF. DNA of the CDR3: TGTGCCAGCACCTTTTGGGCGGCTAGCGGGGGGGATCCAGATACGCAGTATTTT.

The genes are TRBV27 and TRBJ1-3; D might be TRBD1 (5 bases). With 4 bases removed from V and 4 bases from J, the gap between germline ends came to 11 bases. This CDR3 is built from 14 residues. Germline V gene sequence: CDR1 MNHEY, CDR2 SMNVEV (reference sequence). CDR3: CASSSRTQGNTIYF. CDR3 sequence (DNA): TGTGCCAGCAGTTCCCGGACACAAGGAAACACCATATATTTT.

The DNA for the CDR3 is TGTGCCAGCAGCTTAATGGACAGGGGCTACACCTTC. Protein sequence: CASSLMDRGYTF. This chain joins TRBV7-9 and TRBJ1-2, with 7 positions matching TRBD1. CDR1 SEHNR and CDR2 FQNEAQ come from the germline V gene (reference sequence). V trimming: 2 bases; J trimming: 8 bases; junction bases outside the gene matches: 2. This CDR3 contains 12 residues.

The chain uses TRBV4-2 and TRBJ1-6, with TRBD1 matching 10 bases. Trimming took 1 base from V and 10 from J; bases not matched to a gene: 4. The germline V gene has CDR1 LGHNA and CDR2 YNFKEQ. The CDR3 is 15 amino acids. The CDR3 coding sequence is TGTGCCAGCAGCCAAGTCGGGACAGGGGCCTCACCCCTCCACTTT. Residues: CASSQVGTGASPLHF.

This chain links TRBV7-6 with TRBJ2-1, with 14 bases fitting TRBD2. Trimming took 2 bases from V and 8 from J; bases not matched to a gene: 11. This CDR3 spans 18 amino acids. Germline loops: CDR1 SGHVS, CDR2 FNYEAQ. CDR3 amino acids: CASSLFLRTSGGKDEQFF. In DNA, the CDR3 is TGTGCCAGCAGCTTATTCCTTCGGACTAGCGGGGGGAAAGATGAGCAGTTCTTC.